Presented here are 4 T cell receptor beta chains from one specimen sequenced in a study of Ad26.COV2.S vaccination and SARS-CoV-2 variants. The assay was immunoSEQ multiplex PCR, and TCRdb's table has in-frame clones only and misses some. The sample carries around 300,000 clones, 75% to 90% recorded once. Treatment described: some 20 received Ad26.COV2.S at low or high dose, single or two shots; about 5 received placebo; per-sample allocation not given. Samples were taken on day 63 after the first vaccine or placebo injection. Sample: peripheral blood, taken in a trial of Ad26.COV2.S vaccine versus placebo. The receptors were sampled from a person between 18 and 65 years old who received the Ad26.COV2.S COVID-19 vaccine or a placebo.

This clone occurred once. The chain recombines TRBV7-8 with TRBJ1-3; TRBD1 is a possible D gene (5 bases). From germline, CDR1 is SGHVS and CDR2 FQNEAQ. V was cut by 0 bases and J by 8 bases, with 14 bases left in between. The CDR3 totals 15 residues. This CDR3 reads CASSLAGTQAHTIYF. Here the CDR3 DNA reads TGTGCCAGCAGCTTAGCAGGGACTCAGGCCCACACCATATATTTT.

This rearrangement joins TRBV7-8 to TRBJ2-7; D is ambiguous. This CDR3 has 12 residues. V was cut by 1 base and J by 6 bases, with 7 bases left in between. Germline-derived CDR1 and CDR2 are SGHVS and FQNEAQ. This CDR3 reads CASSLGTVEQYF. The CDR3 DNA reads as TGTGCCAGCAGCTTAGGGACGGTCGAGCAGTACTTC.

The V gene is TRBV7-9, the J gene TRBJ2-5; 9 nucleotides line up with TRBD2. The CDR3 totals 15 residues. Per germline, CDR1 SEHNR and CDR2 FQNEAQ (reference sequence). The V segment lost 10 bases and the J segment 5 bases; nucleotides outside the gene matches: 14. The CDR3 nucleotides are TGTGCCATCACGACGGGGCTAGCGGGATTTGAGACCCAGTACTTC. Encoded protein: CAITTGLAGFETQYF.

CDR3 DNA: TGTGCCAGCAGTTTCCGGACAGCGGGCCTCTACGAGCAGTACTTC. It specifies CASSFRTAGLYEQYF. The chain carries TRBV28 and TRBJ2-7, with D perhaps assigned TRBD1 or TRBD2 (6 bases each). V was pared by 3 bases and J by 3 bases, with 15 bases between. Germline CDR1 and CDR2: MDHEN and SYDVKM. The length of the CDR3 is 15 residues.